One T cell receptor beta chain is described in this entry. MiXCR, applied by TCRdb to the 5' RACE reads, yields one record per CDR3 protein. This table has 9,500 to 12,000 distinct CDR3 sequences, about 6% appearing once. The time point here: sample taken at primary tumor resection. The sample comes from a study of spatial heterogeneity in lung cancer. The length of the CDR3 is 13 residues. CDR1 is DFQATT and CDR2 is SNEGSKA in the germline V gene (reference sequence). After removal of 3 bases from V and 5 bases from J, the junction contained 4 bases not matched to a gene. This chain joins TRBV20-1 and TRBJ2-3; 8 nucleotides align to TRBD1. The sample consisted of PBMCs, taken at surgery. This TCR derives from a male donor with early-stage non-small cell lung cancer. CDR3: CSASQGAGDTQYF. The CDR3, as DNA: TGCAGTGCTAGCCAGGGGGCGGGAGATACGCAGTATTTT.